The T cell receptor (beta chain) described here comes from a study of cytomegalovirus exposure and HLA in healthy donors. Remarks on this clone: At one boundary the junction diverges from the germline segment, which might be a read error.

The PCR employed 60 Vbeta primers together with 13 Jbeta primers. The assay was immunoSEQ multiplex PCR, and TCRdb's table has in-frame clones only and misses some. The sample table includes more than 40,000 clones. In germline, CDR1 is LNHDA, CDR2 SQIVND (reference sequence). This CDR3 is 14 amino acids long. The source material was PBMCs. The chain couples TRBV19 to TRBJ1-5; D remains unclear. This clonotype was sampled from a woman between 40 and 50 years old in good health and CMV-seronegative. This chain's CDR3 is CASSKSASNQPQHF. The CDR3 DNA sequence: TGTGCCAGTAGTAAGTCAGCGAGCAACCAGCCCCAGCATTTT.